These T cell receptor beta chains were read from a single sample in a study of identical twins. MiXCR was run by TCRdb on the 5' RACE reads, yielding one entry per CDR3 protein. Here the sample spans under 300,000 distinct CDR3 sequences, about 12% being singletons. These data also formed part of another study, on yellow fever vaccine responses in identical twins.

The sequenced sample consisted of memory (CD45RO+) T cells sorted from blood. These receptor sequences come from a young woman in good health. CDR3s include the opening cysteine and the closing phenylalanine or tryptophan. The D gene is left open where the match is weak. Rows may omit the clone size; those that give it use once, few, many or a size class.

>TRBV5-1|NA|NA|TRBJ2-2
TGCGCCAGCAGCTTGGATGGTAGAAAATCCACCGGGGAGCTGTTTTTT
CASSLDGRKSTGELFF
>TRBV4-2|NA|few|TRBJ1-2
TGTGCCAGCAGCCAACGGTCAGTTCTCTACACCTTC
CASSQRSVLYTF
>TRBV6-1|TRBD1|few|TRBJ1-6
TGTGCCAGCAAGACTACAGGGGTGGGTTCACCCCTCCACTTT
CASKTTGVGSPLHF
>TRBV10-3|NA|NA|TRBJ1-5
TGTGCCACCACCCGGGGCGGAGGGGATCAGCCCCAGCATTTT
CATTRGGGDQPQHF
>TRBV5-6|NA|NA|TRBJ2-4
TGTGCCAGCAGCCTTGGACAGCAAGCCAAAAACATTCAGTACTTC
CASSLGQQAKNIQYF
>TRBV7-2|TRBD2|NA|TRBJ2-5
TGTGCCAGCAGCTTAGGAGCGGGAGGGACCCAGTACTTC
CASSLGAGGTQYF
>TRBV7-7|NA|many|TRBJ2-2
TGTGCTAGCAGCCCGACCGGGGCCGGCGAGCTGTTTTTT
CASSPTGAGELFF
>TRBV3-1|TRBD2|many|TRBJ2-3
TGTGCCAGCAGCCAACTGGCGGGGGGACACACAGATACGCAGTATTTT
CASSQLAGGHTDTQYF
>TRBV20-1|NA|few|TRBJ2-3
TGCAGTGCTAGAAAACACGGCGCAGCGGCAGATACGCAGTATTTT
CSARKHGAAADTQYF
>TRBV4-2|NA|few|TRBJ1-5
TGTGCCAGCAGCCAAGATAATGGTCAGCCCCAGCATTTT
CASSQDNGQPQHF
>TRBV19|NA|few|TRBJ2-7
TGTGCCAGTAGTATAAGAGGGGCAACCGGCTCCTACGAGCAGTACTTC
CASSIRGATGSYEQYF
>TRBV6-4|NA|few|TRBJ2-7
TGTGCCAGCAGTGACTCCGGACGGGCATATGAAAAATTGAGCTCCTACGAGCAGTACTTC
CASSDSGRAYEKLSSYEQYF
>TRBV9|NA|NA|TRBJ1-2
TGTGCCAGCAGCGTAGTTGGGGGCTATGGCTACACCTTC
CASSVVGGYGYTF
>TRBV7-9|TRBD2|NA|TRBJ2-1
TGTGCCAGCAGCTTAGGTGATAGCGGGACCATATACAATGAGCAGTTCTTC
CASSLGDSGTIYNEQFF
>TRBV3-1|TRBD2|many|TRBJ2-1
TGTGCCAGCAGCCTGGGGAGGGGTAACAATGAGCAGTTCTTC
CASSLGRGNNEQFF
>TRBV27|TRBD1|few|TRBJ2-7
TGTGCCAGCAGTTTCCAGGGGACAGAAGGGAAGCAGTACTTC
CASSFQGTEGKQYF
>TRBV24-1|NA|many|TRBJ2-3
TGTGCCACCAGTCTTACAGATACGCAGTATTTT
CATSLTDTQYF
>TRBV20-1|NA|few|TRBJ2-3
TGCAGTGCTAGTATGGCTAGCGCGAGCACAGATACGCAGTATTTT
CSASMASASTDTQYF
>TRBV5-1|NA|many|TRBJ2-5
TGCGCCAGCAGCGCTGGGGGGCAGTCAGAGACCCAGTACTTC
CASSAGGQSETQYF
>TRBV7-6|TRBD1|NA|TRBJ1-1
TGTGCCAGCAGCTCGGGACAGCCGAACACTGAAGCTTTCTTT
CASSSGQPNTEAFF
>TRBV3-1|NA|many|TRBJ2-2
TGTGCCAGCAGTATCTCGGGAGAGGCCGGGGAGCTGTTTTTT
CASSISGEAGELFF
>TRBV6-1|NA|NA|TRBJ2-5
TGTGCCAGCAGTGAACTAGGGGGGCAAGAGACCCAGTACTTC
CASSELGGQETQYF
>TRBV20-1|TRBD2|NA|TRBJ2-1
TGCAGTGCTCCGCGTTATAGCGGGGGGGTCCGGAATGAGCAGTTCTTC
CSAPRYSGGVRNEQFF
>TRBV18|NA|NA|TRBJ1-5
TGTGCCAGCTCAGAACGACAGGATAGCAATCAGCCCCAGCATTTT
CASSERQDSNQPQHF
>TRBV6-4|TRBD2|once|TRBJ2-1
TGTGCCAGCAGTGAGGGGCGGGAGGGCTCCAATGAGCAGTTCTTC
CASSEGREGSNEQFF
>TRBV7-9|NA|NA|TRBJ2-7
TGTGCCAGCAGCTTAGTGGGCGGGGTAAGCTCCTACGAGCAGTACTTC
CASSLVGGVSSYEQYF
>TRBV11-2|NA|many|TRBJ2-1
TGTGCCAGCAGCTTAGTCGGGAGCTCCTACAATGAGCAGTTCTTC
CASSLVGSSYNEQFF
>TRBV28|NA|few|TRBJ2-1
TGTGCCAGCAGTCTCCCTAGGGGCGGGAAGTCCTCCTATGAGCAGTTCTTC
CASSLPRGGKSSYEQFF
>TRBV18|NA|few|TRBJ2-7
TGTGCCAGCTCACCTCGGCAAATCTACGAGCAGTACTTC
CASSPRQIYEQYF
>TRBV18|NA|few|TRBJ2-7
TGTGCCAGCTCACCACTACAGGTCGCCTACGAGCAGTACTTC
CASSPLQVAYEQYF
>TRBV19|NA|few|TRBJ2-7
TGTGCCAGTAGTATTCGACTACTAAAGGCCGAGCAGTACTTC
CASSIRLLKAEQYF
>TRBV5-6|TRBD1|NA|TRBJ2-7
TGTGCCAGCAGCTTGCTCGGAACAGGGGTGGGATACGAGCAGTACTTC
CASSLLGTGVGYEQYF
>TRBV6-1|NA|NA|TRBJ2-3
TGTGCCAGCAGTGAAGTTTACACAGATACGCAGTATTTT
CASSEVYTDTQYF
>TRBV12-3/TRBV12-4|NA|many|TRBJ2-7
TGTGCCAGCAGCCCCCGGGGGGCCCTAGCCGAGCAGTACTTC
CASSPRGALAEQYF
>TRBV19|TRBD2|few|TRBJ2-1
TGTGCCAGTAGTATTGGCGGGAGTGGTAGGGATGAGCAGTTCTTC
CASSIGGSGRDEQFF
>TRBV7-2|TRBD2|few|TRBJ2-5
TGTGCCAGCAGCTTAGATTGGGCGGGGGGCCGGGAGACCCAGTACTTC
CASSLDWAGGRETQYF
>TRBV5-1|NA|many|TRBJ2-2
TGCGCCAGCAGCTTGGTTGTCAGCACCGGGGAGCTGTTTTTT
CASSLVVSTGELFF
>TRBV20-1|NA|few|TRBJ2-5
TGCAGTGCTAGAGAAACTGAGAACAGAATCTACCAAGAGACCCAGTACTTC
CSARETENRIYQETQYF
>TRBV15|NA|many|TRBJ2-1
TGTGCCACCAGCAGAAGGGTCCACGGGAACTACAATGAGCAGTTCTTC
CATSRRVHGNYNEQFF
>TRBV28|NA|few|TRBJ1-6
TGTGCCATCAAGGGGAGGGAAGATTCACCCCTCCACTTT
CAIKGREDSPLHF
>TRBV7-9|TRBD2|NA|TRBJ2-7
TGTGCCAGCGGAGGCGGGAGCTCCTACGAGCAGTACTTC
CASGGGSSYEQYF
>TRBV27|NA|NA|TRBJ2-2
TGTGCCAGCAGTTTATTCCCGGGGGCCATGGCCGGGGAGCTGTTTTTT
CASSLFPGAMAGELFF
>TRBV7-2|NA|few|TRBJ2-2
TGTGCCAGCAGCTTAAACGGGAGAGGGTCCACCGGGGAGCTGTTTTTT
CASSLNGRGSTGELFF
>TRBV7-2|TRBD2|NA|TRBJ2-4
TGTGCCAGCAGCTTAGGAAGCGGGGTAGCCAAAAACATTCAGTACTTC
CASSLGSGVAKNIQYF
>TRBV12-3/TRBV12-4|TRBD1|many|TRBJ2-7
TGTGCCAGCAGTCCTGTACGATTGACAGGGACGGTGCAGTACTTC
CASSPVRLTGTVQYF
>TRBV12-3/TRBV12-4|NA|many|TRBJ1-1
TGTGCCAGCAGTCCCCGACAGAACACTGAAGCTTTCTTT
CASSPRQNTEAFF
>TRBV20-1|NA|NA|TRBJ2-7
TGCAGTGCCACGGGTGGACCAGGCGAGCAGTACTTC
CSATGGPGEQYF
>TRBV7-8|TRBD2|few|TRBJ2-1
TGTGCCAGCAGCTTATCTAGCGGTAAGCAGTTCTTC
CASSLSSGKQFF
>TRBV5-1|TRBD2|few|TRBJ2-2
TGCGCCACCCGGCGGGGACTAGGGGACACCGGGGAGCTGTTTTTT
CATRRGLGDTGELFF